Below, 29 T cell receptor beta chains from the same sample are listed, as sequenced in a study of cytomegalovirus exposure and HLA in healthy donors. The PCR employed 60 Vbeta primers together with 13 Jbeta primers. Assay: immunoSEQ multiplex PCR; the TCRdb copy retains only in-frame clones and omits some. The sample includes more than 150,000 clones, 60% to 85% seen only once; the top ten take 6.5% to 9%. The material sequenced was PBMCs. The receptors originated from a woman in her thirties or forties in good health and CMV-seropositive.

In regard to this clone: The identical CDR3 is also encoded by other nucleotide sequences in the sample. The chain's CDR3 is CASSRTANYGYTF. The CDR3 DNA is TGTGCCAGCAGTCGGACAGCCAACTATGGCTACACCTTC. The chain links TRBV14 to TRBJ1-2; D may be TRBD1 (6 bases). The V end was cut by 6 bases, the J end by 2 bases, with 10 bases between. CDR1 is SGHDN and CDR2 is FVKESK in the germline V gene. This CDR3 is 13 amino acids long.

This sequence joins TRBV5-6 and TRBJ1-5; TRBD1 is a possible D gene (5 bases). The germline V and J ends were trimmed by 4 bases and 0 bases, with 14 bases remaining between them. The germline V gene has CDR1 SGHDT and CDR2 YYEEEE. The CDR3 is 16 residues long. CDR3 coding DNA: TGTGCCAGCAGCGACAGAGGAGCCTATAGCAATCAGCCCCAGCATTTT. The encoded protein is CASSDRGAYSNQPQHF.

This chain uses TRBV29-1 with TRBJ1-1, with D tentatively TRBD1 (6 bases). Germline lookup yields CDR1 SQVTM and CDR2 ANQGSEA. Between the trimmed V and J ends, which lost 6 bases and 9 bases, there was a span of 17 bases. The CDR3 totals 12 residues. CDR3 amino acids: CSVKDRYSQAFF. The DNA for the CDR3 is TGCAGCGTAAAGGACAGATATTCACAAGCTTTCTTT.

The chain has TRBV7-2 and TRBJ1-1; D may be TRBD1 (5 bases). The length of the CDR3 is 15 residues. V dropped 4 bases and J dropped 1 base, with 13 bases sitting between them. In germline, CDR1 is SGHTA, CDR2 FQGNSA. The CDR3 bases are TGTGCCAGCAGCTCTTACATCACAGGGAACACTGAAGCTTTCTTT. This encodes CASSSYITGNTEAFF.

The genes are TRBV2 and TRBJ1-6, with 7 bases fitting TRBD1. Germline trimming cut 6 bases from V and 10 bases from J; bases unmatched to any gene: 3. CDR1 is SNHLY, CDR2 FYNNEI, per germline. CDR3 length equals 12 residues. The CDR3 DNA follows: TGTGCCAGCAGACAGGGGAAATCACCCCTCCACTTT. Residues: CASRQGKSPLHF.

DNA for the CDR3: TGTGCCAGCAGTGATAGTGGGGGCGGGAATGAGCAGTTCTTC. Protein: CASSDSGGGNEQFF. The genes are TRBV6-4 and TRBJ2-1; D is perhaps TRBD1 (6 bases). CDR1 is MRHNA and CDR2 is SNTAGT in the germline V gene. This CDR3 comprises 14 residues. V was cut by 3 bases and J by 7 bases, with 13 bases left in between.

The chain couples TRBV2 to TRBJ1-4, with D possibly matching TRBD1 (6 bases). The CDR3 spans 16 residues. V was shortened by 6 bases and J by 5 bases, with 19 bases between the two germline ends. Germline assignment: CDR1 SNHLY and CDR2 FYNNEI. The CDR3 region is CASRANPGVVNEKLFF. CDR3 DNA: TGTGCCAGCAGAGCGAACCCAGGGGTCGTGAATGAAAAACTGTTTTTT.

The rearrangement joins TRBV7-3 to TRBJ2-2, with 12 bases identical to TRBD2. The J segment lost 9 bases and the V segment lost 3 bases, leaving 5 bases of the junction unmatched. CDR3 size: 15 residues. Per the germline V gene, CDR1 is SGHTA and CDR2 is FQGTGA. CDR3 nucleotide sequence: TGTGCCAGCAGCTTGACTAGCGGGGGTGTCAGGGAGCTGTTTTTT. Encoded protein: CASSLTSGGVRELFF. The whole variable domain, filled in from reference TRBV7-3 and TRBJ2-2, reads GAGVSQTPSNKVTEKGKYVELRCDPISGHTALYWYRQSLGQGPEFLIYFQGTGAADDSGLPNDRFFAVRPEGSVSTLKIQRTERGDSAVYLCASSLTSGGVRELFFGEGSRLTVL.

The V gene is TRBV5-5, the J gene TRBJ2-2; 9 nucleotides align to TRBD1. With 4 bases clipped from V and 5 bases from J, the junction kept 3 bases outside the gene matches. The CDR3 is made up of 14 amino acids. CDR1 is SGHKS, CDR2 YYEKEE, per germline (reference sequence). CDR3 sequence: CASSGTGLTGELFF. The CDR3 DNA follows: TGTGCCAGCAGCGGGACAGGGCTAACCGGGGAGCTGTTTTTT.

The rearrangement joins TRBV19 to TRBJ1-4; the D is unclear. Germline CDR1 LNHDA, CDR2 SQIVND (reference sequence). Between the trimmed V and J ends, which lost 8 bases and 5 bases, there was a span of 12 bases. The CDR3 sequence is 13 residues long. The CDR3 loop reads CASLSLRNEKLFF. CDR3 coding DNA: TGTGCCAGTTTGAGCTTGCGCAATGAAAAACTGTTTTTT.

This clone is a singleton in its sample. The rearrangement joins TRBV27 to TRBJ2-3; D ambiguous. CDR3 length: 14 amino acids. Between the trimmed V and J ends, which lost 2 bases and 5 bases, there was a span of 11 bases. CDR1 is MNHEY and CDR2 is SMNVEV in the germline V gene (reference sequence). The CDR3 bases are TGTGCCAGCAGTTTAGTCGATCACAGAGATACGCAGTATTTT. Translating gives CASSLVDHRDTQYF.

V gene TRBV27 combines with J gene TRBJ1-1; weak D call: TRBD1 (6 bases). The V end was cut by 3 bases, the J end by 7 bases, with 18 bases between. The CDR3 is 15 amino acids. Germline V gives CDR1 MNHEY, CDR2 SMNVEV (reference sequence). The CDR3 loop is CASSFQRQESVEAFF. CDR3 bases: TGTGCCAGCAGTTTCCAACGACAGGAGTCCGTTGAAGCTTTCTTT.

This clone was picked up a small number of times. The chain couples TRBV2 to TRBJ2-7; unclear D gene. With 3 bases removed from V and 4 bases from J, the gap between germline ends came to 7 bases. This CDR3 has 12 residues. Germline V gene sequence: CDR1 SNHLY, CDR2 FYNNEI. CDR3 sequence: CASSEWPYEQYF. As DNA, the CDR3 is TGTGCCAGCAGTGAGTGGCCGTACGAGCAGTACTTC.

This rearrangement joins TRBV7-8 to TRBJ2-2; 11 positions match TRBD2. The germline CDR1 and CDR2 sequences are SGHVS and FQNEAQ. The CDR3 covers 17 residues. With V trimmed by 3 bases and J by 3 bases, 6 bases remained unmatched. The CDR3 loop is CASSFSGGAVYTGELFF. In DNA form, the CDR3 reads TGTGCCAGCAGCTTTAGCGGGGGGGCTGTTTACACCGGGGAGCTGTTTTTT.

The CDR3 here is CASSSRRQARGISPLHF. The DNA for the CDR3 is TGTGCCAGCAGCTCCCGACGACAGGCCAGGGGGATTTCACCCCTCCACTTT. The chain carries TRBV5-4 and TRBJ1-6; TRBD1 aligns across 7 bases. CDR1 and CDR2 (germline): SGHNT, YYREEE (reference sequence). J was trimmed by 9 bases and V by 3 bases; bases with no gene match: 15. The CDR3 sequence is 17 residues long.

This chain links TRBV28 with TRBJ2-7; a possible D gene is TRBD1 (5 bases). Trimming pared 2 bases from V and 4 bases from J, leaving 9 bases between. CDR3 length: 13 residues. Germline V lookup: CDR1 MDHEN, CDR2 SYDVKM. The CDR3 protein is CASSLTGKYEQYF. The CDR3 coding sequence is TGTGCCAGCAGTTTAACAGGCAAATACGAGCAGTACTTC.

The sample holds a few counts of this clone. This chain links TRBV5-1 with TRBJ1-2; TRBD1 aligns across 7 bases. CDR1 and CDR2 (germline): SGHRS, YFSETQ. The CDR3 has 14 residues. V lost 1 base to trimming and J lost 6 bases; unmatched junction nucleotides: 6. The CDR3 DNA sequence: TGCGCCAGCAGCTTGATTCAGGGGGAGGATGGCTACACCTTC. Protein product: CASSLIQGEDGYTF.

This chain joins TRBV28 and TRBJ1-2; no definite D call. Germline-derived CDR1 and CDR2 are MDHEN and SYDVKM. Deletions cut 4 bases from V and 10 bases from J, with 7 bases between. The CDR3 has 10 residues. Here the CDR3 DNA reads TGTGCCAGCAGTTCGTTATCCTACACCTTC. Protein product: CASSSLSYTF.

The V gene is TRBV14, the J gene TRBJ1-2; D is uncertain. V was shortened by 0 bases and J by 7 bases, with 9 bases between the two germline ends. In germline, CDR1 is SGHDN, CDR2 FVKESK. This CDR3 contains 13 residues. DNA of the CDR3: TGTGCCAGCAGCCAAGAGTGGCGGGCTGGCTACACCTTC. Encoded protein: CASSQEWRAGYTF.

The chain recombines TRBV30 with TRBJ2-7; TRBD2 agrees at 7 bases. With V trimmed by 8 bases and J by 3 bases, 10 bases remained unmatched. The CDR3 totals 13 residues. Germline V gives CDR1 GTSNPN, CDR2 SVGIG (reference sequence). The CDR3 DNA follows: TGTGCCGCGACTAGCCAAGTTGACTACGAGCAGTACTTC. It codes for CAATSQVDYEQYF.

The chain combines TRBV9 with TRBJ2-2; 11 positions match TRBD2. The CDR3 extends over 16 amino acids. From germline, CDR1 is SGDLS and CDR2 YYNGEE. Trimming cost V 0 bases and J 7 bases; bases outside gene matches: 5. The CDR3 region has the DNA TGTGCCAGCAGCGTAGTAGCGGGGGGGTTCAACGGGGAGCTGTTTTTT. It yields the protein CASSVVAGGFNGELFF.

This clone has only one observation. This chain links TRBV5-1 with TRBJ1-5; D uncertain. The germline gives CDR1 SGHRS, CDR2 YFSETQ. Trimming pared 1 base from V and 0 bases from J, leaving 20 bases between. The CDR3 is 19 residues long. The CDR3 loop is CASSLPPRRGDHSNQPQHF. CDR3 sequence (DNA): TGCGCCAGCAGCTTGCCTCCCCGGCGTGGAGACCATAGCAATCAGCCCCAGCATTTT. Drawing the rest from reference TRBV5-1 and TRBJ1-5, the complete variable domain is KAGVTQTPRYLIKTRGQQVTLSCSPISGHRSVSWYQQTPGQGLQFLFEYFSETQRNKGNFPGRFSGRQFSNSRSEMNVSTLELGDSALYLCASSLPPRRGDHSNQPQHFGDGTRLSIL.

This rearrangement joins TRBV29-1 to TRBJ2-5; perhaps TRBD2 as D (7 bases). The CDR3 sequence is 15 residues long. The germline gives CDR1 SQVTM, CDR2 ANQGSEA. Trimming cost V 6 bases and J 7 bases, with 24 bases left between them. The CDR3 nucleotides are TGCAGCGTCATAGCATTAGGGGGACGGGAGGTGACCCAGTACTTC. It is translated as CSVIALGGREVTQYF.

This clone turned up a few times. The chain uses TRBV9 and TRBJ2-6; D is perhaps TRBD1 (5 bases). Deletions cut 7 bases from V and 4 bases from J, with 12 bases between. This CDR3 is 14 amino acids long. Germline CDR1 and CDR2: SGDLS and YYNGEE. CDR3 in amino acids: CASQGLSGANVLTF. CDR3 nucleotide sequence: TGTGCCAGCCAGGGTCTTTCCGGGGCCAACGTCCTGACTTTC.

The chain recombines TRBV9 with TRBJ1-6; D unclear. The CDR3 is made up of 15 amino acids. Trimming took 0 bases from V and 9 from J, leaving 13 bases between them. The germline V gene encodes CDR1 SGDLS and CDR2 YYNGEE. This CDR3 is CASSVAEWEGSPLHF. In DNA form, the CDR3 reads TGTGCCAGCAGCGTAGCTGAGTGGGAGGGTTCACCCCTCCACTTT. The variable domain in full, with the rest retrieved from reference TRBV9 and TRBJ1-6, is DSGVTQTPKHLITATGQRVTLRCSPRSGDLSVYWYQQSLDQGLQFLIQYYNGEERAKGNILERFSAQQFPDLHSELNLSSLELGDSALYFCASSVAEWEGSPLHFGNGTRLTVT.

This clone was seen just once. The DNA for the CDR3 is TGTGCCAGCAGCGACAGCGGGGACTACAATGAGCAGTTCTTC. Translating it yields CASSDSGDYNEQFF. V and J are TRBV6-6 and TRBJ2-1; TRBD2 agrees at 7 bases. The CDR3 spans 14 residues. Looked up from germline, CDR1 is MNHNY and CDR2 is SVGAGI (reference sequence). V lost 6 bases, J lost 3 bases, and 5 bases stayed unmatched.

The chain combines TRBV5-1 with TRBJ1-1, with D tentatively TRBD1 (5 bases). In germline, CDR1 is SGHRS, CDR2 YFSETQ. The CDR3 spans 12 residues. Trimming stripped 0 bases from V and 10 bases from J, with 10 bases between. CDR3 nucleotides: TGCGCCAGCAGCTTGGAAGGGGTAGGAGCTTTCTTT. Its protein product is CASSLEGVGAFF.

At least ten counts were recorded for this clone. J is TRBJ1-2 and V is TRBV19; D is unresolved. CDR3 length: 14 amino acids. Per the germline V gene, CDR1 is LNHDA and CDR2 is SQIVND (reference sequence). The V end lost 0 bases, the J end lost 6 bases, and 11 bases lay between the germline ends. CDR3 protein: CASSIDQSNNGYTF. DNA for the CDR3: TGTGCCAGTAGTATAGATCAGTCCAACAATGGCTACACCTTC.

The chain recombines TRBV18 with TRBJ2-7, with D possibly being TRBD1 (5 bases). This CDR3 contains 17 residues. From germline, CDR1 is KGHSH and CDR2 LQKENI. Trimming shortened V by 2 bases and J by 1 base, and 18 bases separated the two germline ends. The CDR3, as DNA: TGTGCCAGCTCACCATTAGAGATGGGGCCATCTTCCTACGAGCAGTACTTC. Amino acids: CASSPLEMGPSSYEQYF.